Below, 24 T cell receptor beta chains from the same sample are listed, as sequenced in a study of patients and donors after allogeneic stem cell transplantation. TCRdb passed the RT-PCR reads through MiXCR, listing each CDR3 protein once. The sample carries hundreds of thousands of distinct CDR3 sequences, 16% recorded once. Material for sequencing was blood, either unsorted or a sorted T cell fraction (not recorded which). All receptors derive from a human donor who was either an allogeneic HSCT recipient or a stem cell or donor lymphocyte infusion donor (not recorded which). It is not recorded whose cells these are; they may come from a transplant donor.

The CDR3 nucleotides are TGTGCCAGCAGCTTAGCCGGACTAGCGTACTCCTACGAGCAGTACTTC. Its translation: CASSLAGLAYSYEQYF. This rearrangement joins TRBV11-2 to TRBJ2-7; 9 bases align to TRBD2. V trimming: 1 base; J trimming: 0 bases; junction bases outside the gene matches: 4. The CDR3 contains 16 residues. CDR1 and CDR2 (germline): SGHAT, FQNNGV.

This chain connects TRBV19 to TRBJ2-7; perhaps TRBD2 as D (6 bases). V was shortened by 10 bases and J by 3 bases, with 7 bases between the two germline ends. CDR1 and CDR2 from the germline V gene are LNHDA and SQIVND (reference sequence). The CDR3 loop spans 10 amino acids. The CDR3 DNA follows: TGTGCCACGGGAGACTACGAGCAGTACTTC. Translated: CATGDYEQYF.

A few counts support this clonotype. This rearrangement joins TRBV6-1 to TRBJ1-5, with TRBD1 as a possible D gene (5 bases). This CDR3 has 17 residues. With 8 bases removed from V and 0 bases from J, the gap between germline ends came to 20 bases. Germline V lookup: CDR1 MNHNS, CDR2 SASEGT. The CDR3 bases are TGTGCCAGCGCCCGACAGTCGGGCTCCTATAGCAATCAGCCCCAGCATTTT. As protein: CASARQSGSYSNQPQHF.

This clonotype was detected many times. The chain has TRBV12-3 or TRBV12-4 and TRBJ2-1; no reliable D call. This CDR3 is built from 15 residues. With 2 bases removed from V and 8 bases from J, the gap between germline ends came to 16 bases. CDR3 bases: TGTGCCAGCAGTTTAAGGACCCCACCACGGGATGAGCAGTTCTTC. This encodes CASSLRTPPRDEQFF.

This clonotype has more than one count but fewer than ten. The chain has TRBV6-1 and TRBJ2-1; 10 nucleotides match TRBD2. The length of the CDR3 is 14 residues. V lost 7 bases and J lost 4; bases outside the gene matches: 4. Per the germline V gene, CDR1 is MNHNS and CDR2 is SASEGT. The CDR3 DNA reads as TGTGCCAGCAAGCGGGGGGGCCCTTACAATGAGCAGTTCTTC. This translates into CASKRGGPYNEQFF.

This clonotype came up many times. The chain links TRBV5-1 to TRBJ2-6; possibly TRBD1 or TRBD2 for D (5 bases each). The CDR3 extends over 15 amino acids. Trimming removed 0 bases from V and 2 bases from J, with 6 bases in between. Germline V lookup: CDR1 SGHRS, CDR2 YFSETQ. The CDR3 DNA sequence: TGCGCCAGCAGCTTGGGAGGGGCTGGGGCCAACGTCCTGACTTTC. Amino acid sequence: CASSLGGAGANVLTF.

This sequence joins TRBV4-2 and TRBJ1-2; D unclear. The ends were cut back, 4 bases at V and 6 bases at J, with 12 bases in the middle. The CDR3 covers 13 residues. Germline CDR1 LGHNA, CDR2 YNFKEQ. CDR3 DNA: TGTGCCAGCAGCCCCTCTTTCAATCATGGCTACACCTTC. Translation gives CASSPSFNHGYTF.

This clonotype was seen many times. The chain carries TRBV7-2 and TRBJ2-3; D tentatively reads TRBD1 or TRBD2 (5 bases each). V was pared by 5 bases and J by 4 bases, with 16 bases between. The germline CDR1 and CDR2 sequences are SGHTA and FQGNSA. The CDR3 contains 15 residues. CDR3 amino acids: CASSTSIGASDTQYF. The DNA of the CDR3 is TGTGCCAGCAGCACTTCTATCGGGGCCTCAGATACGCAGTATTTT.

A few counts support this clonotype. CDR3 sequence: CASSSQGAARNTEAFF. Here the CDR3 DNA reads TGCGCCAGCAGCTCGCAGGGGGCGGCCAGAAACACTGAAGCTTTCTTT. V and J are TRBV5-1 and TRBJ1-1, with TRBD1 matching 8 bases. V trimming: 3 bases; J trimming: 2 bases; junction bases outside the gene matches: 9. Germline lookup yields CDR1 SGHRS and CDR2 YFSETQ. The CDR3 totals 16 residues.

This clonotype was detected once. The chain links TRBV7-9 to TRBJ1-3, with TRBD1 matching over 7 bases. The V gene's germline CDR1 is SEHNR and CDR2 FQNEAQ (reference sequence). The length of the CDR3 is 16 residues. Trimming took 4 bases from V and 2 from J; bases not matched to a gene: 8. CDR3 DNA: TGTGCCAGCAGCTCGACAGGGAGGAGGGCTGGAAACACCATATATTTT. Translating it yields CASSSTGRRAGNTIYF.

The CDR3 sequence: CASSFVRDRLGLPLRAFF. In DNA, the CDR3 is TGTGCCAGCAGTTTTGTTAGGGACCGACTGGGACTGCCTCTTCGAGCTTTCTTT. This chain connects TRBV12-3 or TRBV12-4 to TRBJ1-1; D is possibly TRBD1 (5 bases). The CDR3 is 18 amino acids. V lost 3 bases and J 10 bases, leaving 30 bases between the germline ends.

The chain carries TRBV6-1 and TRBJ2-1; 7 nucleotides line up with TRBD2. With V trimmed by 8 bases and J by 6 bases, 13 bases remained unmatched. CDR3 length equals 15 residues. CDR1 MNHNS and CDR2 SASEGT come from the germline V gene. Written as DNA, the CDR3 is TGTGCCAGCCGTCTGACGGGGGGTGAATCCAATGAGCAGTTCTTC. This translates into CASRLTGGESNEQFF.

This clonotype has more than one count but fewer than ten. The rearrangement uses TRBV6-1 and TRBJ2-2; D possibly corresponds to TRBD1 (6 bases). Trimming left V 6 bases short and J 6 bases short, with 23 bases between. This CDR3 has 17 residues. Germline-derived CDR1 and CDR2 are MNHNS and SASEGT. The CDR3 region is CASSQPWRAGVSGELFF. As DNA, the CDR3 is TGTGCCAGCAGCCAACCCTGGCGGGCAGGGGTTTCCGGGGAGCTGTTTTTT.

The CDR3 loop reads CATSDRRETQYF. Here the CDR3 DNA reads TGTGCCACCAGTGATAGGCGAGAGACCCAGTACTTC. The gene calls are TRBV24-1 and TRBJ2-5; D call uncertain. Trimming removed 3 bases at V and 4 bases at J, with 5 bases between. Germline V gene sequence: CDR1 KGHDR, CDR2 SFDVKD. The CDR3 totals 12 residues.

At least ten counts were recorded for this clonotype. V and J are TRBV7-8 and TRBJ2-3, with unresolved D. CDR1 is SGHVS, CDR2 FQNEAQ, per germline. The length of the CDR3 is 14 residues. Trimming removed 2 bases at V and 0 bases at J, with 6 bases between. The CDR3 region is CASSLSRSTDTQYF. Here the CDR3 DNA reads TGTGCCAGCAGCTTATCCCGGAGCACAGATACGCAGTATTTT. Combining the CDR3 with reference TRBV7-8 and TRBJ2-3 gives the whole variable domain GAGVSQSPRYKVAKRGQDVALRCDPISGHVSLFWYQQALGQGPEFLTYFQNEAQLDKSGLPSDRFFAERPEGSVSTLKIQRTQQEDSAVYLCASSLSRSTDTQYFGPGTRLTVL.

This chain uses TRBV5-1 with TRBJ2-1; a possible D gene is TRBD2 (6 bases). Germline lookup yields CDR1 SGHRS and CDR2 YFSETQ. With 0 bases removed from V and 3 bases from J, the gap between germline ends came to 16 bases. The CDR3 covers 17 residues. CDR3 sequence: CASSLVTRTGVYNEQFF. In nucleotides, the CDR3 is TGCGCCAGCAGCTTGGTAACCCGGACGGGGGTCTACAATGAGCAGTTCTTC.

This clonotype appeared a few times. This chain joins TRBV27 and TRBJ1-3; tentatively, D is TRBD1 (6 bases). V was clipped by 5 bases and J by 0 bases, with 17 bases between them. There are 17 residues in the CDR3. The germline CDR1 and CDR2 sequences are MNHEY and SMNVEV (reference sequence). CDR3 in amino acids: CASSARLTGGSGNTIYF. In nucleotides, the CDR3 is TGTGCCAGCAGTGCACGGTTGACAGGCGGCTCTGGAAACACCATATATTTT.

Many counts were recorded for this clonotype. The genes are TRBV4-3 and TRBJ2-7; TRBD2 agrees at 13 bases. The CDR3 is 17 amino acids. Germline-derived CDR1 and CDR2 are LGHNA and YSLEER. V was pared by 4 bases and J by 4 bases, with 10 bases of the junction left unmatched. CDR3 bases: TGCGCCAGCAGCCGGGAAACTAGCGGGGGGGCCACTTACGAGCAGTACTTC. This codes for CASSRETSGGATYEQYF.

This clonotype was counted a few times. J is TRBJ2-7 and V is TRBV12-3 or TRBV12-4; D is unclear. V lost 4 bases and J lost 4, with 14 bases in between. This CDR3 spans 14 amino acids. As DNA, the CDR3 is TGTGCCAGCAGTTCCATTCGATCTTCTTACGAGCAGTACTTC. Its protein is CASSSIRSSYEQYF.

This clonotype came up a few times. V usage is TRBV11-2 and J usage is TRBJ1-1; 9 bases align to TRBD1. Germline V CDR1 and CDR2: SGHAT, FQNNGV. The CDR3 covers 16 residues. V lost 5 bases to trimming and J lost 3 bases; unmatched junction nucleotides: 10. Here the CDR3 reads CASSPPGQGWYTEAFF. The CDR3 DNA sequence: TGTGCCAGCAGCCCACCTGGACAGGGGTGGTACACTGAAGCTTTCTTT.

This chain joins TRBV19 and TRBJ2-1; D gene ambiguous. Germline V lookup: CDR1 LNHDA, CDR2 SQIVND (reference sequence). This CDR3 is 12 amino acids long. Deletions cut 2 bases from V and 9 bases from J, with 8 bases between. CDR3 DNA sequence: TGTGCCAGTAGTATACTAGGTGGTGAGCAGTTCTTC. As protein: CASSILGGEQFF.

This clonotype was observed a few times. The chain carries TRBV18 and TRBJ1-2, with 10 bases aligning to TRBD1. The germline V gene has CDR1 KGHSH and CDR2 LQKENI. The CDR3 is made up of 14 amino acids. After removal of 6 bases from V and 8 bases from J, the junction contained 9 bases not matched to a gene. CDR3 region: CASSPRDRGYGYTF. DNA for the CDR3: TGTGCCAGCTCTCCCCGGGACAGGGGTTACGGCTACACCTTC.

This clonotype showed up just a few times. This chain connects TRBV9 to TRBJ2-5; TRBD1 is a possible D gene (6 bases). V was clipped by 0 bases and J by 2 bases, with 17 bases between them. Germline V gene lookup returns CDR1 SGDLS and CDR2 YYNGEE. The CDR3 loop spans 17 amino acids. As DNA, the CDR3 is TGTGCCAGCAGCGTAGATGTCGCAGGGGCCCTACAAGAGACCCAGTACTTC. It encodes CASSVDVAGALQETQYF. The full variable domain, its missing parts supplied by reference TRBV9 and TRBJ2-5, is DSGVTQTPKHLITATGQRVTLRCSPRSGDLSVYWYQQSLDQGLQFLIQYYNGEERAKGNILERFSAQQFPDLHSELNLSSLELGDSALYFCASSVDVAGALQETQYFGPGTRLLVL.

This clonotype was recorded a few times. This chain uses TRBV5-6 with TRBJ2-3, with D hard to call. The V end lost 0 bases, the J end lost 8 bases, and 7 bases lay between the germline ends. Per germline, CDR1 SGHDT and CDR2 YYEEEE. CDR3 length equals 12 residues. The DNA of the CDR3 is TGTGCCAGCAGCTTGGGACTCAGTACGCAGTATTTT. This codes for CASSLGLSTQYF.